This TCR beta chain stems from a study of neurological immune-mediated disorders. Every sequencing run produced over 200 million TCR-beta sequences, and the sequences from any one run covered 15-18 subjects. A single record per CDR3 protein comes from TCRdb applying MiXCR to the 5' RACE reads. The table shows 80,000 to 100,000 distinct CDR3 sequences, with under 4.5% occurring only once. Points from the study as a whole: Phylogenetic grouping assigned the repertoires of 18 of 34 multiple sclerosis patients to a single related-CDR3 cluster, which may represent a signature. It was HTLV-1-associated myelopathy that showed the most TCR clonal expansion, while multiple sclerosis showed the least, falling below healthy controls.

This clonotype was counted ten times or more. As yet, its antigen is unknown. Germline CDR1 reads SEHNR; CDR2 reads FQNEAQ (reference sequence). This CDR3 is built from 17 residues. The junction had 7 bases not matched to a gene; V was cut back by 2 bases and J by 2 bases. The material sequenced was PBMCs. The genes are TRBV7-9 and TRBJ2-1, with TRBD1 identical over 9 bases. This TCR was recovered from a woman between 45 and 65 years old with multiple sclerosis. Written as DNA, the CDR3 is TGTGCCAGCAGCTTATGGCCACGGGACAGGGCCTACAATGAGCAGTTCTTC. Its protein product is CASSLWPRDRAYNEQFF. Variable domain in full (rest from reference TRBV7-9 and TRBJ2-1): DTGVSQNPRHKITKRGQNVTFRCDPISEHNRLYWYRQTLGQGPEFLTYFQNEAQLEKSRLLSDRFSAERPKGSFSTLEIQRTEQGDSAMYLCASSLWPRDRAYNEQFFGPGTRLTVL.